The 19 T cell receptor beta chains in this list originate from one sample, sequenced in a study of T-cell reconstitution after alpha-beta-depleted transplantation in children (dated by TCRdb to about 2016). Preparation of the library involved PCR. TCRdb lists the instrument as Illumina HiSeq 2500. TCR library preparation used molecular barcoding, with unique molecular identifiers applied to normalize quantification of the TCRbeta repertoire. TCRdb reprocessed the public reads (quality trimming at Q25 with fastp, clone calling with MiXCR) and kept in-frame beta chains. A single entry per CDR3 protein holds the most common genes and DNA from its merged rows. In this sample the table shows hundreds of thousands of distinct CDR3 sequences, 9.5% to 13% of which occur a single time. Around 20% of the sample is taken by the ten largest. The treatment or condition label, read with the paper, signifies: allogeneic hematopoietic cell transplantation with graft depleted of TCRalphabeta T cells and CD19 B cells.

Sequencing was performed on peripheral blood, taken 180 days after TCRalphabeta/CD19-depleted stem cell transplant. The source is a male patient aged 2 to 10 who had a stem cell transplant for chronic granulomatous disease, so the T cells may come from the graft donor.

In this sample, this clonotype turned up many times. The CDR3 sequence: CASSTTHYEQYF. The CDR3 nucleotides are TGTGCCAGCAGCACAACCCACTACGAGCAGTACTTC. V is TRBV7-9 and J is TRBJ2-7; D is uncertain. This CDR3 contains 12 residues. Trimming removed 5 bases from V and 3 bases from J, with 8 bases in between. Germline CDR1 reads SEHNR; CDR2 reads FQNEAQ (reference sequence).

This clonotype was picked up many times. The chain carries TRBV29-1 and TRBJ1-2, with D maybe TRBD1 (6 bases). The CDR3 consists of 13 residues. Trimming stripped 4 bases from V and 8 bases from J, with 17 bases between. Germline CDR1 and CDR2: SQVTM and ANQGSEA. The CDR3 loop is CSVATGSLYGYTF. The DNA for the CDR3 is TGCAGCGTTGCTACAGGGAGCCTGTACGGCTACACCTTC.

This clonotype was observed at least ten times. V gene TRBV12-3 or TRBV12-4 combines with J gene TRBJ2-1, with 10 bases fitting TRBD2. The V gene end was trimmed by 5 bases and the J gene end by 1 base; junction bases not matched to a gene: 5. The CDR3 covers 16 residues. This chain's CDR3 is CASSPPAGGSYNEQFF. The CDR3 nucleotides are TGTGCCAGCAGTCCCCCAGCGGGGGGGTCCTACAATGAGCAGTTCTTC.

This clonotype appeared a few times. CDR3 amino acids: CSARDIRAGEQYF. The CDR3 coding sequence is TGCAGTGCTAGAGATATCCGGGCCGGGGAGCAGTACTTC. The chain combines TRBV20-1 with TRBJ2-7; D uncertain. The CDR3 length is 13 residues. Trimming left V 0 bases short and J 7 bases short, with 13 bases between. Germline V CDR1 and CDR2: DFQATT, SNEGSKA (reference sequence).

As regards this clonotype: A read error may be the cause here, since a much bigger clone is one base away. CDR3 DNA: TGTGCCTGCAGCTGGCATCTAGCGGGAGGGCAGCCCGAGCAGTTCTTC. Protein product: CACSWHLAGGQPEQFF. The J gene is TRBJ2-1, the V gene TRBV7-3; the match to TRBD2 covers 12 bases. CDR3 size: 16 residues. The germline CDR1 and CDR2 sequences are SGHTA and FQGTGA.

This clonotype was picked up many times. This chain connects TRBV9 to TRBJ2-1; D unresolved. Germline values: CDR1 SGDLS, CDR2 YYNGEE. This CDR3 region has 14 residues. V was clipped by 0 bases and J by 3 bases, with 7 bases between them. CDR3: CASSVGSVYNEQFF. CDR3 DNA sequence: TGTGCCAGCAGCGTAGGAAGCGTCTACAATGAGCAGTTCTTC.

For this clonotype: A much larger clone differs by one base, so this may be a read error. This chain connects TRBV18 to TRBJ1-3; the D is unclear. The germline V gene encodes CDR1 KGHSH and CDR2 LQKENI. The CDR3 has 15 residues. Here the CDR3 reads CASSPRLSSGITIYF. The DNA for the CDR3 is TGTGCCAGCTCACCCCGGTTAAGCTCTGGAATCACCATATATTTT. The complete variable domain, with remaining parts taken from reference TRBV18 and TRBJ1-3, reads NAGVMQNPRHLVRRRGQEARLRCSPMKGHSHVYWYRQLPEEGLKFMVYLQKENIIDESGMPKERFSAEFPKEGPSILRIQQVVRGDSAAYFCASSPRLSSGITIYFGEGSWLTVV.

This clonotype has ten or more counts. The chain recombines TRBV6-1 with TRBJ2-1; D is perhaps TRBD2 (6 bases). V lost 6 bases and J 3 bases, leaving 12 bases between the germline ends. Germline loops: CDR1 MNHNS, CDR2 SASEGT. The CDR3 consists of 14 residues. CDR3 sequence reads: CASSIGRLYNEQFF. CDR3 DNA sequence: TGTGCCAGCAGCATAGGGAGGCTCTACAATGAGCAGTTCTTC.

The chain couples TRBV25-1 to TRBJ2-1; unclear D gene. The germline V gene encodes CDR1 MGHDK and CDR2 SYGVNS. The ends were cut back, 9 bases at V and 7 bases at J, with 13 bases in the middle. The CDR3 runs 12 residues. CDR3 nucleotide sequence: TGTGCCAGGGGCACCCGGCTGAATGAGCAGTTCTTC. It yields the protein CARGTRLNEQFF.

At least ten counts were recorded for this clonotype. This rearrangement joins TRBV9 to TRBJ2-2; tentative D call: TRBD1 (6 bases). The CDR3 contains 15 residues. V was trimmed by 3 bases and J by 7 bases, leaving 16 bases between them. Germline CDR1 and CDR2: SGDLS and YYNGEE. Here the CDR3 DNA reads TGTGCCAGCAGCGGACTTACAGGGTTCGGCGGGGAGCTGTTTTTT. Its translation is CASSGLTGFGGELFF.

CDR3 DNA sequence: TGTGCCAGCCAAGCGGGAGGGAACTACAATGAGCAGTTCTTC. Its translation is CASQAGGNYNEQFF. The rearrangement links TRBV2 to TRBJ2-1; 10 bases are a match to TRBD2. Germline V gives CDR1 SNHLY, CDR2 FYNNEI. The V and J ends lost 8 bases and 3 bases, in that order; junction bases with no gene match: 4. CDR3 size: 14 residues.

This clonotype was recorded at least ten times. This CDR3 is CSARDAQGYSGANVLTF. For the CDR3, the DNA is TGCAGTGCTAGAGATGCACAGGGGTACTCTGGGGCCAACGTCCTGACTTTC. The chain has TRBV20-1 and TRBJ2-6, with 7 bases matching TRBD1. CDR1 and CDR2 from the germline V gene are DFQATT and SNEGSKA (reference sequence). Trimming at V came to 0 bases and at J to 0 bases, leaving 5 bases not matched to a gene. The CDR3 has 17 residues.

In this sample, this clonotype turned up many times. This CDR3 reads CAISEPGTGGETQYF. The CDR3 region has the DNA TGTGCCATCAGTGAACCCGGGACAGGGGGCGAGACCCAGTACTTC. This chain links TRBV10-3 with TRBJ2-5, with TRBD1 matching over 12 bases. Trimming took 3 bases from V and 5 from J; bases not matched to a gene: 4. The CDR3 length is 15 residues. Germline values: CDR1 ENHRY, CDR2 SYGVKD.

The table lists this clonotype with a few counts. The rearrangement links TRBV4-3 to TRBJ2-5; the D call may be TRBD1 or TRBD2 (5 bases each). Germline-derived CDR1 and CDR2 are LGHNA and YSLEER. The CDR3 is 15 amino acids. Trimming shortened V by 2 bases and J by 2 bases, and 12 bases separated the two germline ends. CDR3 DNA sequence: TGCGCCAGCAGCCAAAGACAGCGACTACAAGAGACCCAGTACTTC. It translates to CASSQRQRLQETQYF.

This clonotype has more than one count but fewer than ten. This chain connects TRBV4-3 to TRBJ2-3; unclear D gene. Germline V CDR1 and CDR2: LGHNA, YSLEER. CDR3 size: 15 residues. Trimming shortened V by 5 bases and J by 4 bases, and 16 bases separated the two germline ends. The CDR3 loop reads CASSGRAGFSDTQYF. The CDR3 DNA is TGCGCCAGCAGCGGCCGGGCCGGGTTCTCAGATACGCAGTATTTT.

This clonotype has ten or more counts. This sequence joins TRBV5-1 and TRBJ2-7, with D perhaps matching TRBD2 (7 bases). Germline lookup yields CDR1 SGHRS and CDR2 YFSETQ. Trimming removed 0 bases at V and 7 bases at J, with 20 bases between. The CDR3 is 16 residues long. CDR3 bases: TGCGCCAGCAGCTTGGTTGGGGGGGCTACGACTGGAGAGCAGTACTTC. As protein: CASSLVGGATTGEQYF.

This clonotype was counted many times. The chain combines TRBV29-1 with TRBJ2-7; 9 bases line up with TRBD1. Germline V gene data show CDR1 as SQVTM and CDR2 as ANQGSEA. V shed 7 bases, J shed 1 base, and the junction held 5 bases outside the gene matches. This CDR3 has 13 residues. CDR3 sequence (DNA): TGCAGCGCGTCCGGGACAGGGTCCTACGAGCAGTACTTC. Amino acid sequence: CSASGTGSYEQYF.

This clonotype has a handful of counts. CDR3: CSASGTVKNEQFF. The CDR3 nucleotides read TGCAGTGCTAGCGGGACAGTCAAGAATGAGCAGTTCTTC. This chain joins TRBV20-1 and TRBJ2-1; 7 bases align to TRBD1. V lost 3 bases and J lost 7; bases outside the gene matches: 6. CDR1 DFQATT and CDR2 SNEGSKA come from the germline V gene (reference sequence). The CDR3 covers 13 residues.

Comment on this clonotype: A much larger clone lies one base from this, so it may be a read error. The chain joins TRBV20-1 to TRBJ2-3, with no clear D. Germline V gene data show CDR1 as DFQATT and CDR2 as SNEGSKA (reference sequence). CDR3 length equals 14 residues. The CDR3 DNA sequence: TGCATTGCTAGAGATTCACGGACCACAGATGCGCAGTATTTT. Translated: CIARDSRTTDAQYF.